What follows is one TCR delta chain and its context. The data derive from a study of gamma-delta chains in newborns, infants, children. Study overall: Polyclonal expansion of innate γδ T cells after birth follows microbial exposure.

TCRdb re-identified clones in the reads via CATT. The repertoire holds roughly 5,800 delta-chain clones, with less than 20% as singletons. The trim removed 2 bases at V and 0 bases at J, leaving 7 bases unmatched. Germline CDR1 is GEAIGNYY and CDR2 is EKD. This CDR3 region has 19 residues. The source is a child who was a newborn, infant or young child, either healthy, febrile or measles-vaccinated (not recorded which). Specimen: blood. The J gene is TRDJ3, the V gene TRDV2; 9 nucleotides align to TRDD3. CDR3 sequence: CACDKVLGEGSWDTRQMFF. The CDR3 DNA is TGTGCCTGTGACAAAGTACTGGGGGAAGGCTCCTGGGACACCCGACAGATGTTTTTC.